This TCR beta chain is drawn from a study of shared clonotypes between healthy human individuals. This CDR3 comprises 15 residues. Trimming took off 6 bases at V and 4 bases at J, with 16 bases between the two ends. Germline lookup yields CDR1 SNHLY and CDR2 FYNNEI. It was tens of millions of PBMCs that unsorted samples used for genomic DNA. Study-wide results and caveats: Only a few donors were included, so the genetic and exposure-history diversity represented was limited.

Comments on this clone: The antigen remains unidentified.

Clones were sequenced by immunoSEQ multiplex PCR, and TCRdb holds only the in-frame ones, with some missing. This sample has some 470,000 clones, with approximately 80% found just once. The chain combines TRBV2 with TRBJ1-5; perhaps TRBD1 as D (6 bases). The sequence was collected from a woman in her 40s in good health. Some clones in this sample may be carry-over from other donors' samples. The sample was PBMCs. The CDR3 spells CASSGTRGQNQPQHF. DNA of the CDR3: TGTGCCAGCAGCGGGACACGGGGTCAGAATCAGCCCCAGCATTTT.